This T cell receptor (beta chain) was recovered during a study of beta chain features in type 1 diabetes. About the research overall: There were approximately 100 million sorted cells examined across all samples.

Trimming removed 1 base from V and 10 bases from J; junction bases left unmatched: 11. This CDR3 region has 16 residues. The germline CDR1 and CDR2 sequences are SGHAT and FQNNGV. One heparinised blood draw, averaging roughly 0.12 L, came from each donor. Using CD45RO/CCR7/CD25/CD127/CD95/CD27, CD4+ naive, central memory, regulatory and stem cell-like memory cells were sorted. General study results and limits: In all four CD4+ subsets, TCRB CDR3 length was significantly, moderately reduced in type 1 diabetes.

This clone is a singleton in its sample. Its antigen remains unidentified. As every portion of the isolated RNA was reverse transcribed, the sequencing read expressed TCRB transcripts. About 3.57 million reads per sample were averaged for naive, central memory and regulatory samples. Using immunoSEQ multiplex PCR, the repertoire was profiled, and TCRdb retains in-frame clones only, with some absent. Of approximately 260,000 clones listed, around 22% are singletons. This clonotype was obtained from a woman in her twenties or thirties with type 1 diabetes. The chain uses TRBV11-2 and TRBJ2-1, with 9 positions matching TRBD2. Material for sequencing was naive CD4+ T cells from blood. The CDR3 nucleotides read TGTGCCAGCAGCTTAGTAGGACTAGCGACCGGCGGGGAGCAGTTCTTC. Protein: CASSLVGLATGGEQFF. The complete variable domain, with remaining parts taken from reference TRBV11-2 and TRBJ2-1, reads EAGVAQSPRYKIIEKRQSVAFWCNPISGHATLYWYQQILGQGPKLLIQFQNNGVVDDSQLPKDRFSAERLKGVDSTLKIQPAKLEDSAVYLCASSLVGLATGGEQFFGPGTRLTVL.